The 17 T cell receptor beta chains presented below share a single source sample, sequenced in a study of T-cell reconstitution after alpha-beta-depleted transplantation in children. Using unique molecular identifiers, the investigators prepared the TCRbeta library. One entry per CDR3 protein results from TCRdb running MiXCR on the PCR reads. The table includes some 520,000 distinct CDR3 sequences, about 30% detected once. The source material was PBMCs from the stem cell graft donor, sampled from the stem cell graft. Source of these receptors: a human donor who donated a stem cell graft to a child with aplastic anemia.

This clonotype was counted only a few times. The chain uses TRBV6-5 and TRBJ1-2; D is ambiguous. The CDR3 is 12 residues long. Trimming cost V 4 bases and J 3 bases, with 6 bases left between them. The germline gives CDR1 MNHEY, CDR2 SVGAGI. CDR3 bases: TGTGCCAGCAGTTCATATCACTATGGCTACACCTTC. Its translation: CASSSYHYGYTF.

Only a few counts were recorded for this clonotype. The rearrangement links TRBV24-1 to TRBJ2-5, with 11 bases fitting TRBD1. Germline lookup yields CDR1 KGHDR and CDR2 SFDVKD. The V and J ends lost 7 bases and 9 bases, in that order; junction bases with no gene match: 12. This CDR3 is built from 15 residues. This CDR3 is CATRHRDRGKFAQYF. The CDR3 coding sequence is TGTGCCACCAGACACCGGGACAGGGGGAAATTTGCCCAGTACTTC.

The genes are TRBV12-3 or TRBV12-4 and TRBJ2-7, with D possibly matching TRBD2 (6 bases). The CDR3 contains 13 residues. V lost 3 bases to trimming and J lost 3 bases, with 9 bases between them. The CDR3 loop is CASSLGLNYEQYV. The DNA of the CDR3 is TGTGCCAGCAGTTTGGGACTGAACTACGAGCAGTACGTC.

This clonotype was seen only a few times. The gene calls are TRBV20-1 and TRBJ2-1, with D possibly being TRBD2 (6 bases). Germline CDR1 and CDR2: DFQATT and SNEGSKA (reference sequence). The V and J ends lost 1 base and 6 bases respectively, with 13 bases between them. CDR3 size: 14 residues. The CDR3 region is CSARAGSLGNEQFF. DNA for the CDR3: TGCAGTGCTAGAGCCGGGAGTTTGGGCAATGAGCAGTTCTTC.

V usage is TRBV11-2 and J usage is TRBJ1-4; D possibly corresponds to TRBD1 (6 bases). Trimming pared 1 base from V and 3 bases from J, leaving 9 bases between. This CDR3 has 15 amino acids. The V gene's germline CDR1 is SGHAT and CDR2 FQNNGV. The CDR3 region is CASSLGAGANEKLFF. The CDR3 DNA reads as TGTGCCAGCAGCTTAGGGGCAGGGGCTAATGAAAAACTGTTTTTT.

This chain uses TRBV11-2 with TRBJ2-5; 13 bases fit TRBD2. Per the germline V gene, CDR1 is SGHAT and CDR2 is FQNNGV. The CDR3 totals 20 residues. V trimming: 5 bases; J trimming: 6 bases; junction bases outside the gene matches: 21. CDR3 coding DNA: TGTGCCAGCAGCGCCGGGAGCGTAGGGACTAGCGGGGCCTTCGGTCAGACCCAGTACTTC. This sequence encodes CASSAGSVGTSGAFGQTQYF.

This chain links TRBV7-2 with TRBJ2-7; 7 nucleotides align to TRBD2. Per the germline V gene, CDR1 is SGHTA and CDR2 is FQGNSA. The CDR3 consists of 15 residues. V shed 0 bases, J shed 4 bases, and the junction held 6 bases outside the gene matches. The CDR3 sequence is CASSLASGPVYEQYF. In DNA form, the CDR3 reads TGTGCCAGCAGCTTAGCTAGCGGGCCAGTGTACGAGCAGTACTTC.

The chain carries TRBV7-2 and TRBJ2-7; TRBD1 agrees at 7 bases. Germline V lookup: CDR1 SGHTA, CDR2 FQGNSA. This CDR3 has 13 amino acids. Trimming at V came to 1 base and at J to 7 bases, leaving 4 bases not matched to a gene. The CDR3 region has the DNA TGTGCCAGCAGCTTAGGAGGGGGCCGGGAGCAGTACTTC. Amino acid sequence: CASSLGGGREQYF.

V usage is TRBV6-5 and J usage is TRBJ2-3; the D gene is possibly TRBD2 (6 bases). V lost 2 bases, J lost 2 bases, and 17 bases lay in between. The CDR3 consists of 17 residues. Germline V gene sequence: CDR1 MNHEY, CDR2 SVGAGI. CDR3 protein: CASSYGVAGRYTDTQYF. Written as DNA, the CDR3 is TGTGCCAGCAGTTACGGTGTTGCAGGGAGGTACACAGATACGCAGTATTTT.

In the case of this clonotype: This may arise from a read error, as a much more abundant clone is one base away. The chain uses TRBV7-6 and TRBJ2-3; D gene ambiguous. The V gene's germline CDR1 is SGHVS and CDR2 FNYEAQ. Between the trimmed V and J ends, which lost 5 bases and 1 base, there was a span of 7 bases. The CDR3 sequence is 13 residues long. Written as DNA, the CDR3 is TGTGCCAGCAGCCCCACGCGCACAGATACGCAGTATTTT. Its translation: CASSPTRTDTQYF. Looking up the rest from reference TRBV7-6 and TRBJ2-3 gives the full variable domain: GAGVSQSPRYKVTKRGQDVALRCDPISGHVSLYWYRQALGQGPEFLTYFNYEAQQDKSGLPNDRFSAERPEGSISTLTIQRTEQRDSAMYRCASSPTRTDTQYFGPGTRLTVL.

Only a few counts were recorded for this clonotype. This sequence joins TRBV7-3 and TRBJ2-6; D is ambiguous. The CDR3 runs to 16 residues. Germline assignment: CDR1 SGHTA and CDR2 FQGTGA. V lost 5 bases and J 0 bases, leaving 11 bases between the germline ends. CDR3 coding DNA: TGTGCCAGCAGCCTCCCAGGTGGCTCTGGGGCCAACGTCCTGACTTTC. Protein sequence: CASSLPGGSGANVLTF.

The rearrangement joins TRBV12-5 to TRBJ2-1; 13 bases line up with TRBD2. Germline loops: CDR1 LGHNT, CDR2 FRNRAP. The V segment lost 1 base and the J segment 10 bases; nucleotides outside the gene matches: 7. The CDR3 is 16 residues long. As DNA, the CDR3 is TGTGCTAGTGGTTTGGCAGGACTAGCGGGAGTATCCGAGCAGTTCTTC. This gives the protein CASGLAGLAGVSEQFF.

This clonotype has only a few counts. This chain connects TRBV21-1 to TRBJ2-5. TRBV21-1 counts as a pseudogene. The CDR3 sequence is 13 residues long. The chain's CDR3 is CASTQRRGETQYF. CDR3 bases: TGTGCCAGCACCCAAAGGAGAGGAGAGACCCAGTACTTC.

The CDR3 DNA is TGTGCCAGTATCCCTGCCCCGCAAGAGACCCAGTACTTC. Translation gives CASIPAPQETQYF. The chain links TRBV7-2 to TRBJ2-5, with no clear D. The length of the CDR3 is 13 residues. CDR1 is SGHTA and CDR2 is FQGNSA in the germline V gene. Trimming stripped 9 bases from V and 2 bases from J, with 13 bases between.

This clonotype was seen only a few times. This chain joins TRBV5-4 and TRBJ2-1; 9 bases map to TRBD2. V was clipped by 2 bases and J by 7 bases; unmatched bases: 7. Germline V gene lookup returns CDR1 SGHNT and CDR2 YYREEE (reference sequence). The CDR3 spans 15 residues. The CDR3 region is CASSFGGRAENEQFF. Here the CDR3 DNA reads TGTGCCAGCAGCTTCGGCGGGAGGGCCGAGAATGAGCAGTTCTTC.

This chain joins TRBV6-5 and TRBJ2-1; a weak D match, TRBD1 (7 bases). This CDR3 spans 14 amino acids. V was clipped by 2 bases and J by 6 bases, with 11 bases between them. The germline gives CDR1 MNHEY, CDR2 SVGAGI. CDR3 sequence: CASSYGGTVNEQFF. CDR3 in DNA: TGTGCCAGCAGTTACGGCGGGACAGTCAATGAGCAGTTCTTC.

This clonotype was recorded a few times. V and J are TRBV6-1 and TRBJ2-5, with D perhaps matching TRBD2 (6 bases). Germline assignment: CDR1 MNHNS and CDR2 SASEGT. V was cut by 6 bases and J by 7 bases, with 21 bases left in between. The CDR3 has 15 residues. The CDR3 DNA reads TGTGCCAGCAGATCCGAATACGGGACCGGGGGGACCCAGTACTTC. The encoded protein is CASRSEYGTGGTQYF.